This T cell receptor (beta chain) appears in the sequencing data of a study of T-cell memory formation after mild COVID-19. Overall study: The study found TCR clusters largely donor specific.

A 5'RACE reaction primed in the constant segment made cDNA libraries of TCR alpha and TCR beta, and these carried sample barcodes and UMIs. TCRdb used MiXCR to reprocess the 5' RACE reads, holding one entry per CDR3 protein. Here the sample spans under 350,000 distinct CDR3 sequences, about 16% being singletons. Overall study findings and caveats: CM and EM subsets held most contracting CD4+ clones; EMRA held CD8+ ones. There was a balanced CD4/CD8 profile in clones contracting day 15 to 85, and later expanders leaned CD4+.

This clonotype was seen more than once but under ten times. Its antigen is still unknown. The CDR3 is made up of 14 amino acids. Unmatched junction bases numbered 9, after V lost 6 bases and J lost 7 bases. This clonotype was sampled from a man between 18 and 29 years old who had mild COVID-19 (a few samples of this study predate the infection). Cell type and time point are not known. The chain links TRBV12-3 or TRBV12-4 to TRBJ2-1; 7 positions match TRBD2. The sequenced sample was PBMCs or a T cell subset sorted from them (not recorded which). The CDR3 region has the DNA TGTGCCAGCAGCGGGGGGACCCGGACAAATGAGCAGTTCTTC. Translated: CASSGGTRTNEQFF.